These 3 T cell receptor beta chains came from one sample sequenced in a study of control samples from healthy donors and cancer patients. Repertoires were generated with immunoSEQ multiplex PCR, while TCRdb's copy carries only in-frame clones and drops some. The sample shows over 45,000 clones, approximately 92% of them seen only once. The sequenced sample consisted of PBMCs. The receptors here all came from a young man with colorectal cancer.

This clone was seen more than once but under ten times. The V call is TRBV9, the J call TRBJ2-3, with TRBD2 as a possible D gene (7 bases). The length of the CDR3 is 15 residues. Per the germline V gene, CDR1 is SGDLS and CDR2 is YYNGEE. Trimming stripped 0 bases from V and 6 bases from J, with 14 bases between. In DNA form, the CDR3 reads TGTGCCAGCAGCGTAGACATGGGGGGGCTGGATACGCAGTATTTT. Its translation is CASSVDMGGLDTQYF.

The J gene is TRBJ2-6, the V gene TRBV6-5; tentative D call: TRBD1 (6 bases). The CDR3 loop spans 15 amino acids. Germline V lookup: CDR1 MNHEY, CDR2 SVGAGI. Trimming took 6 bases from V and 4 from J, leaving 13 bases between them. Here the CDR3 reads CASRVQGSGANVLTF. The CDR3 DNA follows: TGTGCCAGCAGGGTACAGGGATCCGGGGCCAACGTCCTGACTTTC.

This clone was detected only once. The rearrangement uses TRBV6-2 or TRBV6-3 and TRBJ2-1; TRBD2 agrees at 11 bases. This CDR3 has 15 residues. Germline V gene data show CDR1 as MNHEY and CDR2 as SVGEGT. Unmatched junction bases numbered 5, after V lost 5 bases and J lost 5 bases. The CDR3 DNA reads as TGTGCCAGCAGTCTCCTAGCGGGGGGAGACAATGAGCAGTTCTTC. Its translation: CASSLLAGGDNEQFF.